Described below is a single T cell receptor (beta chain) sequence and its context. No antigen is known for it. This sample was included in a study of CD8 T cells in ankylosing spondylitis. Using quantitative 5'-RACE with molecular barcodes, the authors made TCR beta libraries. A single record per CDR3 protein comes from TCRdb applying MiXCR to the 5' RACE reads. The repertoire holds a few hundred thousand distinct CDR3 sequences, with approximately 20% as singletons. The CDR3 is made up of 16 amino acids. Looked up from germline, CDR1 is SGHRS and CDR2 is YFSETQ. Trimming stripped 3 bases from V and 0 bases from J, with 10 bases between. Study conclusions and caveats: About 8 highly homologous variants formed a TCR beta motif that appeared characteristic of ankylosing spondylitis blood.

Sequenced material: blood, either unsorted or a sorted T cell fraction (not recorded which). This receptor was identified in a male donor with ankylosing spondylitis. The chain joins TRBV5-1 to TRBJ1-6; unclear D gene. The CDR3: CASSWGRSSYNSPLHF. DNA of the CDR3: TGCGCCAGCAGCTGGGGAAGGAGCTCCTATAATTCACCCCTCCACTTT.